This TCR beta chain was profiled in a study of T cell repertoires in cytomegalovirus infection. For the study at large: It can be stated that public TCR beta signatures indicated CMV infection as well as a matching HLA type.

TCRdb re-analysed the reads in MiXCR, keeping a single row per CDR3 protein. The top ten hold over 10% of the sample, which has roughly 920,000 distinct CDR3 sequences, 31% seen once. The CDR3 loop spans 15 amino acids. Germline CDR1 and CDR2: LNHDA and SQIVND (reference sequence). Concerning this clonotype: Its antigen remains unknown. Relative to the germline gene, one junction end is altered; a read error may explain this.

The sample consisted of cultured CD8+ T cells from PBMCs, taken from culture after CMV antigen stimulation. The receptor was isolated from a human donor in good health (CMV status not recorded). Some clones in this sample may be carry-over from other donors' samples. The chain combines TRBV19 with TRBJ2-1, with D perhaps TRBD1 (5 bases). The CDR3 DNA reads TGTGTCAGTAGTATAGAATGGCAGGGTTCCAATGAGCAGTTCTTC. Protein sequence: CVSSIEWQGSNEQFF.